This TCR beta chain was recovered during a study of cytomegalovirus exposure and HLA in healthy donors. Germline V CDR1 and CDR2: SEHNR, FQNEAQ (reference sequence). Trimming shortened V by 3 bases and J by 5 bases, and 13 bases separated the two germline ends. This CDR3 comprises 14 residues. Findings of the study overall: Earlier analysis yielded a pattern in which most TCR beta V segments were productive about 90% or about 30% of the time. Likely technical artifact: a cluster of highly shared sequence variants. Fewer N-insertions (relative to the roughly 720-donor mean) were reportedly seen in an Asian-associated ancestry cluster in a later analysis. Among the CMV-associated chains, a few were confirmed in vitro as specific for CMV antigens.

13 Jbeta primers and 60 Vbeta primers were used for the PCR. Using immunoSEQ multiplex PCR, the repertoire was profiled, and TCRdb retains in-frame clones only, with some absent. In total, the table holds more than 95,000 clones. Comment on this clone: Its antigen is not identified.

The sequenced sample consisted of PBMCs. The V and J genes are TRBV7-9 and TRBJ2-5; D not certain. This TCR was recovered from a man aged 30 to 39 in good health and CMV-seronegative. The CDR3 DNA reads TGTGCCAGCAGCTTCTCCCCCGTACGGGAGACCCAGTACTTC. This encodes CASSFSPVRETQYF.